The 9 T cell receptor beta chains below all came from one sample that was sequenced in a study of T cells in Graves' hyperthyroidism and ophthalmopathy (dated by TCRdb to between 2018 and 2021). Libraries were built with multiplex PCR. The sequencer listed for this sample is Illumina HiSeq 2000. TCR beta CDR3 regions were amplified from RNA transcripts. The TCR CDR3 was subjected to a first round of RT-PCR using the HTBI primer set and the Qiagen OneStep RT-PCR kit. TCRdb cleaned the public reads at Q25 with fastp, built clones with MiXCR and kept in-frame beta chains. Each entry is one CDR3 protein sequence, shown with its most common DNA and genes. The sample profile shows 700,000 to 950,000 distinct CDR3 sequences; over 35% of them were found once. Around 31% of the sample is in the top ten clones. The sequenced sample consisted of blood. The receptors were sampled from a woman between 40 and 50 years old with Graves' hyperthyroidism.

The rearrangement uses TRBV7-3 and TRBJ2-2, with D perhaps assigned TRBD1 or TRBD2 (5 bases each). The germline V and J ends were trimmed by 4 bases and 1 base, with 16 bases remaining between them. Germline-derived CDR1 and CDR2 are SGHTA and FQGTGA. The CDR3 is 17 residues long. CDR3 in DNA: TGTGCCAGCAGCTACTACCAGGGACGGAAGAACACCGGGGAGCTGTTTTTT. This translates into CASSYYQGRKNTGELFF.

In its sample, this clonotype was seen a few times. The chain carries TRBV4-3 and TRBJ1-2; no firm D call. The V end was cut by 6 bases, the J end by 7 bases, with 3 bases between. The germline gives CDR1 LGHNA, CDR2 YSLEER. The CDR3 runs to 9 residues. Here the CDR3 reads CASRSGYTF. The CDR3 DNA follows: TGCGCCAGCAGGAGTGGCTACACCTTC.

This clonotype appeared many times. V is TRBV7-9 and J is TRBJ2-7; 7 bases match TRBD2. From germline, CDR1 is SEHNR and CDR2 FQNEAQ (reference sequence). The CDR3 contains 18 residues. V lost 5 bases and J lost 4; bases outside the gene matches: 20. Here the CDR3 reads CASSLHGRGSRGFYEQYF. The CDR3 DNA reads as TGTGCCAGCAGCCTCCATGGGAGGGGATCCCGGGGATTTTACGAGCAGTACTTC.

This sequence joins TRBV20-1 and TRBJ1-2; 9 nucleotides line up with TRBD1. Germline V lookup: CDR1 DFQATT, CDR2 SNEGSKA (reference sequence). The CDR3 runs to 14 residues. J lost 4 bases, V lost 6 bases, and 9 bases had no gene match. As DNA, the CDR3 is TGCAGTGCCGAGAGAACAGGGGGCCCCTATGGCTACACCTTC. Amino acids: CSAERTGGPYGYTF.

The chain combines TRBV11-2 with TRBJ1-3; D is unclear. Germline V gene sequence: CDR1 SGHAT, CDR2 FQNNGV. The CDR3 has 13 amino acids. The V and J ends lost 1 base and 8 bases respectively, with 9 bases between them. DNA of the CDR3: TGTGCCAGCAGCTTAGGGGGTTGGGACACCATATATTTT. It is translated as CASSLGGWDTIYF.

This clonotype was counted many times. The chain recombines TRBV7-9 with TRBJ1-1; D unresolved. The CDR3 is 13 residues long. The V gene's germline CDR1 is SEHNR and CDR2 FQNEAQ (reference sequence). V dropped 6 bases and J dropped 4 bases, with 12 bases sitting between them. CDR3 in amino acids: CASRLSESTEAFF. The CDR3 nucleotides read TGTGCCAGCAGGCTTTCGGAGTCCACTGAAGCTTTCTTT.

This clonotype was picked up many times. This chain connects TRBV15 to TRBJ1-6, with 8 bases aligning to TRBD1. The CDR3 length is 17 residues. V was pared by 3 bases and J by 0 bases, with 4 bases of the junction left unmatched. Germline loops: CDR1 LNHNV, CDR2 YYDKDF (reference sequence). CDR3 region: CATSSLGQGSYNSPLHF. The CDR3, as DNA: TGTGCCACCAGCAGTCTCGGACAGGGCTCCTATAATTCACCCCTCCACTTT.

This clonotype occurred a few times. The J gene is TRBJ1-2, the V gene TRBV6-5; 9 bases are shared with TRBD1. V lost 7 bases and J lost 8; bases outside the gene matches: 11. This CDR3 has 14 residues. The germline V gene encodes CDR1 MNHEY and CDR2 SVGAGI. CDR3 amino acids: CASIKSTGGRGYTF. CDR3 DNA sequence: TGTGCCAGCATTAAATCCACAGGGGGCCGCGGCTACACCTTC.

This clonotype was recorded a few times. The CDR3 DNA reads TGCAGTGCTACTACGGGACAGGGCTCCTACGAGCAGTACTTC. It is translated as CSATTGQGSYEQYF. V usage is TRBV20-1 and J usage is TRBJ2-7; 9 nucleotides agree with TRBD1. CDR1 and CDR2 from the germline V gene are DFQATT and SNEGSKA (reference sequence). The CDR3 loop spans 14 amino acids. Losses at the gene ends were 4 bases for V and 0 bases for J; bases not matched to a gene: 4.